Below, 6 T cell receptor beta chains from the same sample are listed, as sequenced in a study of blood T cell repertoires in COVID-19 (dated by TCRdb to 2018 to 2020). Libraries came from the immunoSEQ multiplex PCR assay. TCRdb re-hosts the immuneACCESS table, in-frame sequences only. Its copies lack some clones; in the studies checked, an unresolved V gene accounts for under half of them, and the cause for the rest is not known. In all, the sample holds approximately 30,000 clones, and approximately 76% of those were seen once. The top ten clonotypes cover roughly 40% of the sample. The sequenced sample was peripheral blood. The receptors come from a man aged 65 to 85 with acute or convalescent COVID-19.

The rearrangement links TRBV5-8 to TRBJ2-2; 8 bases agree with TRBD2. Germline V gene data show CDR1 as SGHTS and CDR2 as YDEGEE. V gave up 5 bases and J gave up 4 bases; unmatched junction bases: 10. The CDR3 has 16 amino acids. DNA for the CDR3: TGTGCCAGCAGGCCGGCAGCGGGAGTGAGCACCGGGGAGCTGTTTTTT. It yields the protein CASRPAAGVSTGELFF.

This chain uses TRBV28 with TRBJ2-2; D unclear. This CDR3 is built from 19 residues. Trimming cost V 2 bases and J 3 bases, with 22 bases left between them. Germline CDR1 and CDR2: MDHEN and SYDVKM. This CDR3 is CASSLGLRKGQAHTGELFF. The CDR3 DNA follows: TGTGCCAGCAGTTTAGGGCTCAGGAAAGGCCAGGCTCACACCGGGGAGCTGTTTTTT.

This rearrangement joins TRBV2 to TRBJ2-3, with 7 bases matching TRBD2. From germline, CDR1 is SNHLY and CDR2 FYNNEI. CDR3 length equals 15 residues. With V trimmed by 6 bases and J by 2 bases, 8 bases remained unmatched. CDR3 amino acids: CASSRASGPTDTQYF. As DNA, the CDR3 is TGTGCCAGCAGCAGGGCTAGCGGTCCCACAGATACGCAGTATTTT.

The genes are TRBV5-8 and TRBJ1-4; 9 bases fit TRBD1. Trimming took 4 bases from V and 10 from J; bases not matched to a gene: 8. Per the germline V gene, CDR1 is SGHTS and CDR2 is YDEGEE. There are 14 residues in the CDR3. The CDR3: CASSRDRAVVKLFF. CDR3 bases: TGTGCCAGCAGCCGGGACAGGGCAGTGGTAAAACTGTTTTTT.

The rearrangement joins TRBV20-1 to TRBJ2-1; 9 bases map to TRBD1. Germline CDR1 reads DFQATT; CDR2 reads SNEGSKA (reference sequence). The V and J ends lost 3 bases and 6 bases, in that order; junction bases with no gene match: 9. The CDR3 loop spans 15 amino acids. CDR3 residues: CSASRGTGLVNEQFF. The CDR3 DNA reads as TGCAGTGCTAGTCGCGGGACAGGGTTAGTCAATGAGCAGTTCTTC.

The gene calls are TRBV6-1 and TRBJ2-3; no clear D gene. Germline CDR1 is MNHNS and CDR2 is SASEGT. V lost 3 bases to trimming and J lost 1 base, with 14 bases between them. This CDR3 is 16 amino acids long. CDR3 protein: CASSEASGAGTDTQYF. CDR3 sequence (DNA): TGTGCCAGCAGTGAGGCATCAGGTGCCGGCACAGATACGCAGTATTTT.